This TCR beta chain was captured in a study of blood T cell repertoires in COVID-19. Study at large: Acute and convalescent COVID-19 samples came from the United States, Italy and Spain. Sources were T cells, B-cell-depleted T cells, or PBMCs; the material itself was cDNA or gDNA.

Seattle cases were enrolled at active infection and followed longitudinally. Original methodology: From reference gene primer amplification, estimates of nucleated cell counts were derived. The repertoire was sequenced with immunoSEQ multiplex PCR; TCRdb's copy has only in-frame clones and lacks some. The D gene and trimming were derived from the DNA, and the V and J assignments and clone size from that table. The sample contains 250,000 to 400,000 clones, 85% to 90% of which appear only once. CDR3 size: 15 residues. The V gene's germline CDR1 is LNHDA and CDR2 SQIVND (reference sequence). Trimming took 7 bases from V and 0 from J, leaving 12 bases between them.

The TCR was taken from a woman aged 30 to 39 with COVID-19, enrolled during active disease. Sequencing input: peripheral blood. The V and J genes are TRBV19 and TRBJ2-2; D is ambiguous. The CDR3, as DNA: TGTGCCAGTATCGGCCAGGCCGCGAACACCGGGGAGCTGTTTTTT. Translated, it gives CASIGQAANTGELFF.